The source of this T cell receptor beta chain is a study of T cell responses to AZD1222 COVID-19 vaccine. Study-level results: There were vaccine-associated CD4 TCRs across spike, dominant at 160-218 and 743-854. Within unmutated variant regions lay the reported targets of nearly half of spike-specific TCRs.

TCRdb's table, derived via immunoSEQ multiplex PCR, lists solely in-frame clones and lacks some. The table shows 95,000 to 150,000 clones, with approximately 92% occurring only once. Note on this clone: Antigen specificity is unknown.

Doses given second, at about 4 or about 12 weeks, were pooled. There are 14 residues in the CDR3. With 5 bases clipped from V and 0 bases from J, the junction kept 3 bases outside the gene matches. Germline V lookup: CDR1 MNHEY, CDR2 SMNVEV (reference sequence). The specimen was peripheral blood, collected 28 days after the second AZD1222 dose. This TCR came from an adult who received the AZD1222 COVID-19 vaccine. The gene calls are TRBV27 and TRBJ1-2, with TRBD1 identical over 7 bases. CDR3 loop: CASSQGQTNYGYTF. In DNA, the CDR3 is TGTGCCAGCAGTCAGGGACAGACTAACTATGGCTACACCTTC.